The sequence of this T cell receptor (beta chain) was determined in a study of CXCR3-negative and CXCR3-positive naive CD8 T cells. The authors made the TRB cDNA libraries by 5' RACE using UMI labels. Reanalyzing the 5' RACE reads, TCRdb keeps one entry per CDR3 protein, without DNA. Its clone listing holds 85,000 to 120,000 distinct CDR3 sequences. Whole-study results and caveats: Comparison of naive subsets found surface CD5 to be comparable, and TCR strength was inferred on the basis of TRB CDR3 properties. A higher hydrophobicity marked the TRB CDR3s of CXCR3-positive naive cells versus CXCR3-negative naive cells. Whereas memory cells differed, naive CXCR3-negative and CXCR3-positive cells shared similar TRBV-TRBJ usage.

Note on this clonotype: Antigen specificity is unknown.

Naive CD8+ T cells had a CD45RO-CCR7+CD27+CD95- phenotype. The CDR3 consists of 13 residues. CDR1 SGHNT and CDR2 YENEEA come from the germline V gene. The chain recombines TRBV11-3 with TRBJ2-7; TCRdb's assignment of TRBD2 cannot be checked, as there is no DNA. The clonotype was recovered from a human donor in good health. Some clones in this sample may be carry-over from other donors' samples. The sequencing input was naive CXCR3+ CD8+ T cells from blood. Regarding subset: CD45RO-CCR7+CD27+CD95- naive CD8+ T cells expressing CXCR3 (TNR3+). The CDR3 loop reads CASSLLVPYEQYF.